This TCR beta chain emerged from a study of patients and donors after allogeneic stem cell transplantation. Trimming stripped 2 bases from V and 0 bases from J, with 7 bases between. CDR1 and CDR2 (germline): KGHSH, LQKENI. The CDR3 sequence is 14 residues long. MiXCR, applied by TCRdb to the RT-PCR reads, yields one record per CDR3 protein. This table holds roughly 200,000 distinct CDR3 sequences, over 30% found once. The sample taken for sequencing was blood, either unsorted or a sorted T cell fraction (not recorded which). The rearrangement links TRBV18 to TRBJ2-5; D may be TRBD1 (6 bases). The TCR sequence derives from a human donor who was either an allogeneic HSCT recipient or a stem cell or donor lymphocyte infusion donor (not recorded which). It is not recorded whose cells these are; they may come from a transplant donor. The CDR3: CASSPGQNQETQYF. CDR3 DNA: TGTGCCAGCTCACCAGGACAGAACCAAGAGACCCAGTACTTC.